Listed here are 32 T cell receptor beta chains from one sample, sequenced in a study of cytomegalovirus exposure and HLA in healthy donors. Both 60 Vbeta primers and 13 Jbeta primers went into the PCR. TCRdb keeps only in-frame clones here, not all; method: immunoSEQ multiplex PCR. The sample yields under 200,000 clones, over 75% seen once. Sequencing input: PBMCs. The receptor set was obtained from a woman aged 25 to 39 in good health and CMV-seronegative.

This clone was seen only a few times. The J gene is TRBJ2-3, the V gene TRBV11-2; TRBD2 aligns across 8 bases. This CDR3 contains 15 residues. Trimming at V came to 3 bases and at J to 0 bases, leaving 2 bases not matched to a gene. Per germline, CDR1 SGHAT and CDR2 FQNNGV. CDR3: CASSFTGGSTDTQYF. Here the CDR3 DNA reads TGTGCCAGCAGCTTTACGGGGGGGAGCACAGATACGCAGTATTTT.

The V call is TRBV19, the J call TRBJ1-5; TRBD1 matches at 8 bases. J gave up 6 bases and V 7 bases, and 8 bases lay outside the gene matches. Germline V lookup: CDR1 LNHDA, CDR2 SQIVND (reference sequence). This CDR3 region has 14 residues. The CDR3 region is CASTRTGQGQPQHF. As DNA, the CDR3 is TGTGCCAGTACAAGGACAGGGCAAGGTCAGCCCCAGCATTTT.

This chain links TRBV27 with TRBJ1-2, with a weak D call TRBD1 (6 bases). V was cut by 7 bases and J by 8 bases, with 23 bases left in between. CDR1 MNHEY and CDR2 SMNVEV come from the germline V gene (reference sequence). CDR3 length: 15 residues. DNA for the CDR3: TGTGCCAGCACCTTGGACAGCCGGGGTGAATCGGGCTACACCTTC. It yields the protein CASTLDSRGESGYTF.

The chain couples TRBV7-7 to TRBJ2-2; D is unclear. The CDR3 extends over 14 amino acids. The germline V gene encodes CDR1 SSHAT and CDR2 FNYEAQ (reference sequence). V dropped 4 bases and J dropped 7 bases, with 13 bases sitting between them. The CDR3: CASSSSGGFGELFF. The CDR3 nucleotides read TGTGCCAGCAGCTCCTCCGGTGGTTTCGGGGAGCTGTTTTTT.

The rearrangement links TRBV9 to TRBJ1-2, with D maybe TRBD1 (5 bases). Germline V gene data show CDR1 as SGDLS and CDR2 as YYNGEE. V shed 0 bases and J shed 4 bases, with 10 bases lying between them. There are 14 residues in the CDR3. CDR3 amino acids: CASSVEGAAYGYTF. CDR3 sequence (DNA): TGTGCCAGCAGCGTAGAAGGGGCTGCCTATGGCTACACCTTC.

The CDR3 sequence is CASSVGLFGDGYTF. The CDR3 nucleotides are TGTGCCAGCAGCGTAGGCCTCTTTGGAGACGGCTACACCTTC. The chain uses TRBV9 and TRBJ1-2; D gene unclear. V lost 0 bases and J lost 8, with 14 bases in between. Germline CDR1 reads SGDLS; CDR2 reads YYNGEE. There are 14 residues in the CDR3.

The chain couples TRBV14 to TRBJ1-2, with D possibly matching TRBD1 (6 bases). The CDR3 consists of 13 residues. The V end was cut by 0 bases, the J end by 8 bases, with 10 bases between. CDR1 and CDR2 from the germline V gene are SGHDN and FVKESK. Here the CDR3 reads CASSQDRGSGYTF. In DNA, the CDR3 is TGTGCCAGCAGCCAAGATAGGGGGAGCGGCTACACCTTC.

This chain joins TRBV2 and TRBJ1-1; D is ambiguous. Trimming removed 4 bases at V and 8 bases at J, with 14 bases between. Germline lookup yields CDR1 SNHLY and CDR2 FYNNEI. This CDR3 is 13 amino acids long. The CDR3 loop is CASSVAGAREAFF. The CDR3 coding sequence is TGTGCCAGCAGTGTAGCCGGAGCGAGAGAAGCTTTCTTT.

The V and J genes are TRBV19 and TRBJ1-1; D is undetermined. The length of the CDR3 is 14 residues. Trimming pared 5 bases from V and 4 bases from J, leaving 14 bases between. CDR1 is LNHDA and CDR2 is SQIVND in the germline V gene (reference sequence). CDR3 coding DNA: TGTGCCAGTAGTCCCGGGTTGGGAGGCACTGAAGCTTTCTTT. Amino acid sequence: CASSPGLGGTEAFF.

This chain uses TRBV7-2 with TRBJ2-5; 9 nucleotides line up with TRBD2. This CDR3 has 17 residues. V lost 2 bases to trimming and J lost 6 bases; unmatched junction nucleotides: 13. Germline CDR1 reads SGHTA; CDR2 reads FQGNSA. The CDR3 DNA is TGTGCCAGCAGCTTAAGAGGTACAGCGGGGGGCCAGCAGACCCAGTACTTC. Its protein is CASSLRGTAGGQQTQYF.

This chain uses TRBV19 with TRBJ1-5; the D is unclear. Looked up from germline, CDR1 is LNHDA and CDR2 is SQIVND (reference sequence). The CDR3 runs 14 residues. V shed 10 bases and J shed 2 bases, with 15 bases lying between them. In DNA form, the CDR3 reads TGTGCCACCCGTCTCCGGGGAGGCAATCAGCCCCAGCATTTT. As protein: CATRLRGGNQPQHF. Based on the CDR3 plus reference TRBV19 and TRBJ1-5, the full variable domain is DGGITQSPKYLFRKEGQNVTLSCEQNLNHDAMYWYRQDPGQGLRLIYYSQIVNDFQKGDIAEGYSVSREKKESFPLTVTSAQKNPTAFYLCATRLRGGNQPQHFGDGTRLSIL.

This clone was seen once. J is TRBJ1-2 and V is TRBV5-4, with TRBD1 matching 11 bases. V was pared by 4 bases and J by 7 bases, with 6 bases of the junction left unmatched. This CDR3 is built from 14 residues. Germline CDR1 SGHNT, CDR2 YYREEE (reference sequence). The CDR3 DNA reads TGTGCCAGCAGCACAGGACAGGGGGCTGGTGGCTACACCTTC. This translates into CASSTGQGAGGYTF.

Remarks on this clone: The sample holds other DNA sequences that translate to the same CDR3. J is TRBJ2-7 and V is TRBV19, with 7 bases lining up with TRBD1. The V segment lost 1 base and the J segment 3 bases; nucleotides outside the gene matches: 3. Germline V gene data show CDR1 as LNHDA and CDR2 as SQIVND (reference sequence). CDR3 length: 14 residues. The CDR3 sequence: CASSIGPGGYEQYF. CDR3 bases: TGTGCCAGTAGTATAGGTCCAGGGGGCTACGAGCAGTACTTC. Full variable domain (outside the CDR3, taken from reference TRBV19 and TRBJ2-7): DGGITQSPKYLFRKEGQNVTLSCEQNLNHDAMYWYRQDPGQGLRLIYYSQIVNDFQKGDIAEGYSVSREKKESFPLTVTSAQKNPTAFYLCASSIGPGGYEQYFGPGTRLTVT.

The rearrangement uses TRBV7-2 and TRBJ2-7; 12 positions agree with TRBD2. Germline V CDR1 and CDR2: SGHTA, FQGNSA. This CDR3 has 15 amino acids. Trimming took 5 bases from V and 3 from J; bases not matched to a gene: 5. The CDR3, as DNA: TGTGCCAGCAGCCCCCAACTAGCGGGGGGCTACGAGCAGTACTTC. This translates into CASSPQLAGGYEQYF.

The V call is TRBV19, the J call TRBJ2-7; TRBD2 matches at 8 bases. V was pared by 4 bases and J by 0 bases, with 20 bases of the junction left unmatched. Germline V gives CDR1 LNHDA, CDR2 SQIVND (reference sequence). The CDR3 loop spans 20 amino acids. CDR3 loop: CASSNPTRGGSTPRSYEQYF. CDR3 DNA: TGTGCCAGTAGTAACCCAACCCGGGGGGGGAGCACCCCTCGCTCCTACGAGCAGTACTTC. Full variable domain (rest looked up from reference TRBV19 and TRBJ2-7): DGGITQSPKYLFRKEGQNVTLSCEQNLNHDAMYWYRQDPGQGLRLIYYSQIVNDFQKGDIAEGYSVSREKKESFPLTVTSAQKNPTAFYLCASSNPTRGGSTPRSYEQYFGPGTRLTVT.

The chain joins TRBV19 to TRBJ2-1; 9 bases line up with TRBD2. Germline CDR1 reads LNHDA; CDR2 reads SQIVND (reference sequence). The V segment lost 4 bases and the J segment 3 bases; nucleotides outside the gene matches: 13. The CDR3 has 18 amino acids. The CDR3 loop is CASSSRRAGGLFYNEQFF. The CDR3 nucleotides are TGTGCCAGTAGTAGCCGAAGGGCGGGGGGGCTATTCTACAATGAGCAGTTCTTC.

This rearrangement joins TRBV28 to TRBJ2-5; D ambiguous. The better agreement between TRBJ2-7 and the DNA end casts doubt on the J call. CDR1 and CDR2 (germline): MDHEN, SYDVKM. The CDR3 has 12 amino acids. The CDR3 DNA is TGTGCCAGCACCCCATTCGGAGACGAGCAGTACTTC. It translates to CASTPFGDEQYF.

V usage is TRBV15 and J usage is TRBJ1-2; D not certain. The CDR3 sequence is 14 residues long. Germline lookup yields CDR1 LNHNV and CDR2 YYDKDF (reference sequence). V was cut by 0 bases and J by 3 bases, with 8 bases left in between. Here the CDR3 DNA reads TGTGCCACCAGCAGAGATATGTCAGACTATGGCTACACCTTC. This gives the protein CATSRDMSDYGYTF.

V gene TRBV7-9 combines with J gene TRBJ2-5; 8 bases map to TRBD2. CDR1 is SEHNR, CDR2 FQNEAQ, per germline (reference sequence). CDR3 size: 14 residues. V was clipped by 4 bases and J by 9 bases; unmatched bases: 10. CDR3 bases: TGTGCCAGCAGCTCGACGACTAGCGTGTGGGCCCAGTACTTC. Encoded protein: CASSSTTSVWAQYF.

The rearrangement joins TRBV6-1 to TRBJ1-3; D is unresolved. V was clipped by 5 bases and J by 9 bases, with 17 bases between them. Germline V gene lookup returns CDR1 MNHNS and CDR2 SASEGT. The CDR3 spans 14 residues. This CDR3 is CASSPDGSSSTIYF. The CDR3 coding sequence is TGTGCCAGCAGTCCGGACGGGAGTTCGAGCACCATATATTTT.

DNA of the CDR3: TGCAGCGTTGAAGAGCGGGGCGGATTATCCTACGAGCAGTACTTC. This sequence encodes CSVEERGGLSYEQYF. The gene calls are TRBV29-1 and TRBJ2-7, with D perhaps matching TRBD2 (6 bases). The CDR3 is 15 residues long. V was cut by 0 bases and J by 1 base, with 13 bases left in between. Germline assignment: CDR1 SQVTM and CDR2 ANQGSEA.

Of note for this clone: The sample contains more than one DNA sequence encoding this CDR3. The chain joins TRBV7-2 to TRBJ2-7; D is ambiguous. Trimming shortened V by 0 bases and J by 2 bases, and 11 bases separated the two germline ends. The CDR3 has 15 residues. The germline CDR1 and CDR2 sequences are SGHTA and FQGNSA. The CDR3 spells CASSLASVAAYEQYF. CDR3 DNA sequence: TGTGCCAGCAGCTTAGCCTCGGTGGCGGCCTACGAGCAGTACTTC. The full variable domain, rest sourced from reference TRBV7-2 and TRBJ2-7, is GAGVSQSPSNKVTEKGKDVELRCDPISGHTALYWYRQSLGQGLEFLIYFQGNSAPDKSGLPSDRFSAERTGGSVSTLTIQRTQQEDSAVYLCASSLASVAAYEQYFGPGTRLTVT.

This rearrangement joins TRBV30 to TRBJ1-2; D call uncertain. V gave up 3 bases and J gave up 0 bases, with 5 bases separating them. The germline V gene encodes CDR1 GTSNPN and CDR2 SVGIG (reference sequence). This CDR3 contains 12 residues. This chain's CDR3 is CAWRTPNYGYTF. In DNA form, the CDR3 reads TGTGCCTGGAGAACACCTAACTATGGCTACACCTTC.

The chain joins TRBV18 to TRBJ2-5, with 12 bases matching TRBD2. J lost 2 bases, V lost 5 bases, and 3 bases had no gene match. From germline, CDR1 is KGHSH and CDR2 LQKENI. CDR3 length: 15 amino acids. The CDR3 loop reads CASSALAGGQETQYF. DNA for the CDR3: TGTGCCAGCTCAGCACTAGCGGGGGGTCAAGAGACCCAGTACTTC.

This clone was counted a few times. V gene TRBV12-5 combines with J gene TRBJ1-2; the match to TRBD1 covers 10 bases. The germline V gene encodes CDR1 LGHNT and CDR2 FRNRAP. V was pared by 2 bases and J by 4 bases, with 10 bases of the junction left unmatched. This CDR3 spans 17 amino acids. The CDR3 coding sequence is TGTGCTAGTGGTTTGCCTTCCATGGGGACAGGGGCCTATGGCTACACCTTC. It yields the protein CASGLPSMGTGAYGYTF.

This chain links TRBV6-1 with TRBJ2-1; 11 positions match TRBD2. Trimming cost V 2 bases and J 1 base; bases outside gene matches: 7. CDR3 size: 18 residues. CDR1 and CDR2 from the germline V gene are MNHNS and SASEGT. CDR3 sequence: CASSELAGGPESYNEQFF. The DNA of the CDR3 is TGTGCCAGCAGTGAACTAGCGGGGGGCCCAGAATCCTACAATGAGCAGTTCTTC.

The chain recombines TRBV28 with TRBJ1-1, with TRBD1 matching 7 bases. The V segment lost 3 bases and the J segment 1 base; nucleotides outside the gene matches: 8. The germline V gene has CDR1 MDHEN and CDR2 SYDVKM. This CDR3 spans 16 amino acids. The chain's CDR3 is CASSFRGLGSNTEAFF. Here the CDR3 DNA reads TGTGCCAGCAGTTTTAGGGGGCTGGGGTCGAACACTGAAGCTTTCTTT.

The rearrangement links TRBV6-5 to TRBJ2-5; 7 bases are a match to TRBD2. CDR1 MNHEY and CDR2 SVGAGI come from the germline V gene. The CDR3 contains 15 residues. V was pared by 3 bases and J by 4 bases, with 8 bases of the junction left unmatched. DNA for the CDR3: TGTGCCAGCAGTTATACATACGGGGGGTCAGAGACCCAGTACTTC. Protein product: CASSYTYGGSETQYF.

The chain is built from TRBV19 and TRBJ2-6; 7 bases line up with TRBD2. The CDR3 is 15 amino acids. Germline V CDR1 and CDR2: LNHDA, SQIVND (reference sequence). Trimming cost V 8 bases and J 2 bases; bases outside gene matches: 6. CDR3 in DNA: TGTGCCAGTCGCCCCCGGGGGGCTGGGGCCAACGTCCTGACTTTC. Its protein product is CASRPRGAGANVLTF.

This clone was picked up one time. V gene TRBV10-3 combines with J gene TRBJ2-3; TRBD2 matches at 8 bases. CDR3 length: 16 amino acids. V was pared by 0 bases and J by 5 bases, with 7 bases of the junction left unmatched. Germline V gene data show CDR1 as ENHRY and CDR2 as SYGVKD. CDR3 in DNA: TGTGCCATCAGTGAGTCGTCCGGGGGGGGGAAAGATACGCAGTATTTT. It yields the protein CAISESSGGGKDTQYF.

This chain links TRBV19 with TRBJ2-2; TRBD2 aligns across 8 bases. Germline-derived CDR1 and CDR2 are LNHDA and SQIVND (reference sequence). The trim removed 0 bases at V and 5 bases at J, leaving 11 bases unmatched. The CDR3 has 18 amino acids. CDR3 region: CASSIDVGGGRPTGELFF. The CDR3 nucleotides read TGTGCCAGTAGTATAGATGTAGGCGGGGGGAGGCCTACCGGGGAGCTGTTTTTT.

The chain employs TRBV30 and TRBJ1-1; possible D gene TRBD1, 5 bases. The V and J ends lost 8 bases and 0 bases respectively, with 13 bases between them. The CDR3 has 13 residues. The germline gives CDR1 GTSNPN, CDR2 SVGIG (reference sequence). Here the CDR3 reads CAARDSLNTEAFF. The CDR3 region has the DNA TGTGCCGCCAGAGACAGCTTGAACACTGAAGCTTTCTTT.